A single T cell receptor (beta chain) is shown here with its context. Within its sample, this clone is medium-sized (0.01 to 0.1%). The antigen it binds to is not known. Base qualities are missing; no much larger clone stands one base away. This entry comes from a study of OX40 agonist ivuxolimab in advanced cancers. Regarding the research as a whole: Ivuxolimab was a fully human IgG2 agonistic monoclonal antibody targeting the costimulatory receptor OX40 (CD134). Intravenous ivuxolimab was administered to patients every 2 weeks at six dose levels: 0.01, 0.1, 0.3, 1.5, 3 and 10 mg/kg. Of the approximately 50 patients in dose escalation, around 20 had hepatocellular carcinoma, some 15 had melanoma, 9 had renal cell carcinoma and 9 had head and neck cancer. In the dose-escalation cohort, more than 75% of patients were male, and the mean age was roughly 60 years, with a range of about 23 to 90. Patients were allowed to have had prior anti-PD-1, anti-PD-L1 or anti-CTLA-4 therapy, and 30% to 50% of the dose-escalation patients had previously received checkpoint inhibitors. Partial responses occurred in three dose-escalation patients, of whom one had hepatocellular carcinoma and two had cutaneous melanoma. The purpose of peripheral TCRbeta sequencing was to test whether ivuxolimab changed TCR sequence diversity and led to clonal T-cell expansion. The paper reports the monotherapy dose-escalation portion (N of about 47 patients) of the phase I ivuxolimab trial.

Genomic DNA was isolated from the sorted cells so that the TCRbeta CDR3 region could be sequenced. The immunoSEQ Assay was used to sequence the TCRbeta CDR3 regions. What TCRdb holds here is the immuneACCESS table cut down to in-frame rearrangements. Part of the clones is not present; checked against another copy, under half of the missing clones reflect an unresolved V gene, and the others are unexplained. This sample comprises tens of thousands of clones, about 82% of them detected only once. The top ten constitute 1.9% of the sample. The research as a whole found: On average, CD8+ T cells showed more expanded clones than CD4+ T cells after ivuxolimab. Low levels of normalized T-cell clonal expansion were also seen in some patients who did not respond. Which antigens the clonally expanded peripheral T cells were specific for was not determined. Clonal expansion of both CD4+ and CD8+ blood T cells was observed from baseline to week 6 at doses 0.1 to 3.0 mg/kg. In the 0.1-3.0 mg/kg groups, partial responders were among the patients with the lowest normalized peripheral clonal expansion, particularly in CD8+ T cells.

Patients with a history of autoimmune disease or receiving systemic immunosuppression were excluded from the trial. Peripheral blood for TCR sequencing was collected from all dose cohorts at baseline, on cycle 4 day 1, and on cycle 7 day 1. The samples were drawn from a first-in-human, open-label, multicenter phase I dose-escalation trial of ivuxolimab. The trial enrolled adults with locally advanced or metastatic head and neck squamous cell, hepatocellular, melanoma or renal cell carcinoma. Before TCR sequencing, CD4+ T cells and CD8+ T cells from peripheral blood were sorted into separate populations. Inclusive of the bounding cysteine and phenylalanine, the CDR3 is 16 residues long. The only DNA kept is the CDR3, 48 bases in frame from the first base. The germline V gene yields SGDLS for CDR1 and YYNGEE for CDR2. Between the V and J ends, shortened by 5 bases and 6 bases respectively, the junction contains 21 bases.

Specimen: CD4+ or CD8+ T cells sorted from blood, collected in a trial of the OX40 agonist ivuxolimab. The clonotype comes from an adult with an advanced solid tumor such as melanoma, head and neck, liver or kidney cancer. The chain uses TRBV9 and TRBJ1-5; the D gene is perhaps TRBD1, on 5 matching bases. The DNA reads TGTGCCAGCAGTGCGGGGGGGGACTCTCGGGTTCAGCCCCAGCATTTT. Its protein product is CASSAGGDSRVQPQHF.